This T cell receptor (beta chain) is drawn from a study of T cells in Graves' hyperthyroidism and ophthalmopathy. Findings and caveats of the study: Appearing also in blood were most of the thyroid clonotypes expanded above 0.001.

This clonotype was recorded at least ten times. Its antigen is still unknown. The CDR3 has 15 residues. The J segment lost 5 bases and the V segment lost 4 bases, leaving 10 bases of the junction unmatched. Germline V gene sequence: CDR1 SGHAT, CDR2 FQNNGV. RNA transcripts yielded amplified TCR beta CDR3 regions. Researchers ran a first-round RT-PCR on the TCR CDR3 using the HTBI primer set. TCRdb redid the calling of the multiplex PCR reads with MiXCR, one entry per CDR3 protein. The table has around 250,000 distinct CDR3 sequences, just over 14% seen once. The chain has TRBV11-2 and TRBJ2-5, with TRBD2 matching 7 bases. The sequence came from a woman between 40 and 50 years old with Graves' hyperthyroidism that later progressed to Graves' ophthalmopathy. The material sequenced was blood. CDR3 sequence reads: CASSSQGLPAETQYF. Here the CDR3 DNA reads TGTGCCAGCAGCTCTCAGGGACTACCTGCGGAGACCCAGTACTTC.